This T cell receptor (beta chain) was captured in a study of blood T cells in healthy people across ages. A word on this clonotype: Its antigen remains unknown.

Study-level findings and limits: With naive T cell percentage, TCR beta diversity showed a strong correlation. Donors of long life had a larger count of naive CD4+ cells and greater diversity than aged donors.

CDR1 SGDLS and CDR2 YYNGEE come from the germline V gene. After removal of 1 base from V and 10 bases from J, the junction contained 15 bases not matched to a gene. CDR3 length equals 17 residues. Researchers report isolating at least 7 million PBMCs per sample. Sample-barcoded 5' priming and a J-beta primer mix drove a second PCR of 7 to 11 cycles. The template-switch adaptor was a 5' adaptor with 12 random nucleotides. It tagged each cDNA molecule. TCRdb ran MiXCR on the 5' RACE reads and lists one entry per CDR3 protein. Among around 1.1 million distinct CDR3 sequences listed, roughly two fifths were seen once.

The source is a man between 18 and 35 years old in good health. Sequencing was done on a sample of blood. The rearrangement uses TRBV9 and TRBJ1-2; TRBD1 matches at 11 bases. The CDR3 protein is CASSVSREDRGPHDYTF. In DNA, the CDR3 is TGTGCCAGCAGCGTAAGTCGAGAGGACAGGGGGCCTCATGACTACACCTTC.